The TCR beta chain described here comes from a study of blood T cells in healthy people across ages. Study-wide points: Comparison with aged donors showed that long-lived donors had more naive CD4+ cells and higher diversity.

Trimming shortened V by 0 bases and J by 1 base, and 10 bases separated the two germline ends. The CDR3 totals 16 residues. CDR1 is MNHNY, CDR2 SVGAGI, per germline (reference sequence). Caucasian, healthy and from Russia, the donors were aged between about 6 and 90. Per individual sample, total RNA of at least 6 micrograms was extracted. Next came a second PCR, run for about 6 to 12 cycles, which used a sample-barcoded 5' primer along with a J-beta primer mix. TCRdb reprocessed the 5' RACE reads via MiXCR and lists one record per CDR3 protein. This table has approximately 1,000,000 distinct CDR3 sequences, over 35% appearing once. As to this clonotype: Antigen unknown.

The sequenced material came from blood. This TCR derives from an older woman in good health. This sequence joins TRBV6-6 and TRBJ2-1; D call uncertain. The CDR3 DNA is TGTGCCAGCAGTTACTCGTTGGAACGATCCTACAATGAGCAGTTCTTC. Protein: CASSYSLERSYNEQFF.